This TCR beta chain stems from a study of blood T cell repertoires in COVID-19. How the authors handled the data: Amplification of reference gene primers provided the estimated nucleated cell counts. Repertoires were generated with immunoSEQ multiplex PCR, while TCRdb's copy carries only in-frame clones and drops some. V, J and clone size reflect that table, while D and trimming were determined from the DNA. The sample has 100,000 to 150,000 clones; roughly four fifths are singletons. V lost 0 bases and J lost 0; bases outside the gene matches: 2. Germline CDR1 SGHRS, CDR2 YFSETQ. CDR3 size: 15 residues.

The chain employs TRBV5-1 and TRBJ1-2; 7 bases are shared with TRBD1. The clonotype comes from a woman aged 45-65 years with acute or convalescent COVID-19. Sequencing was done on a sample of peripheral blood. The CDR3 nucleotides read TGCGCCAGCAGCTTGGGACAGGGCGCTAACTATGGCTACACCTTC. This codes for CASSLGQGANYGYTF.